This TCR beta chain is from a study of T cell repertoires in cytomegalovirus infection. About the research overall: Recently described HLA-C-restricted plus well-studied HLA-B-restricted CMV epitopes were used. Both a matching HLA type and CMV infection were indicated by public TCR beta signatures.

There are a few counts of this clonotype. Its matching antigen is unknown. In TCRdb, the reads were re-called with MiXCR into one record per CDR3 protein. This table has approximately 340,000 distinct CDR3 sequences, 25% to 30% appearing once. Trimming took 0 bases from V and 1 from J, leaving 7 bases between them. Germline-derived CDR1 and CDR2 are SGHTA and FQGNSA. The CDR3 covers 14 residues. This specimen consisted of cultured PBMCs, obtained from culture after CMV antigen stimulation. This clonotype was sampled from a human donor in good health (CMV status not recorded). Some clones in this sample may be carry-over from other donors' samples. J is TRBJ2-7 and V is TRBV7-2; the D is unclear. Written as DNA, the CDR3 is TGTGCCAGCAGCTTAGCCGACGGTTCCTACGAGCAGTACTTC. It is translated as CASSLADGSYEQYF. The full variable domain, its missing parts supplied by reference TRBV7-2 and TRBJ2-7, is GAGVSQSPSNKVTEKGKDVELRCDPISGHTALYWYRQSLGQGLEFLIYFQGNSAPDKSGLPSDRFSAERTGGSVSTLTIQRTQQEDSAVYLCASSLADGSYEQYFGPGTRLTVT.